One T cell receptor beta chain is described in this entry. The CDR3 has 14 residues. CDR1 is SNHLY, CDR2 FYNNEI, per germline. Trimming removed 3 bases at V and 1 base at J, with 9 bases between. This sample is part of a study of long-term antiretroviral therapy in people with HIV. Assay version v3.0 of immunoSEQ was used, and it was run at survey level. Clones were sequenced by immunoSEQ multiplex PCR, and TCRdb holds only the in-frame ones, with some missing. Of approximately 14,000 clones in the sample, around 85% were seen once. The sequence was collected from a man in his forties with HIV. The specimen comprised unsorted PBMCs, sampled just before starting antiretroviral therapy. The gene calls are TRBV2 and TRBJ2-5, with D possibly being TRBD2 (6 bases). In nucleotides, the CDR3 is TGTGCCAGCAGTGATCGGGGAGGCCAAGAGACCCAGTACTTC. Protein: CASSDRGGQETQYF.